Detailed here is one TCR beta chain. The data were taken from a study of blood T cell repertoires in COVID-19. Repertoires were generated with immunoSEQ multiplex PCR, while TCRdb's copy carries only in-frame clones and drops some. The sample has 70,000 or so clones, about 82% seen once. The CDR3 has 15 amino acids. The V end lost 0 bases, the J end lost 2 bases, and 10 bases lay between the germline ends. CDR1 and CDR2 (germline): SGHRS, YFSETQ. The receptor's source is a human donor in a cohort sampled during active COVID-19. Sequences were obtained from peripheral blood. V and J are TRBV5-1 and TRBJ2-3; no reliable D call. This CDR3 reads CASSLGQFLTDTQYF. The CDR3 DNA reads as TGCGCCAGCAGCTTGGGGCAGTTTCTCACAGATACGCAGTATTTT.